One and the same sample provided the 4 T cell receptor beta chains below, sequenced in a study of cytotoxic CD8 clonotypes in ibrutinib-treated CLL. TCRdb keeps only in-frame clones here, not all; method: immunoSEQ multiplex PCR. The repertoire has 150,000 or so clones, roughly 84% of them found once; the top ten carry around 3%. The source material was PBMCs, sampled at disease progression, from a patient treated with ibrutinib. These receptors came from a human donor with chronic lymphocytic leukemia.

The chain couples TRBV15 to TRBJ2-7; D uncertain. The CDR3 has 13 amino acids. Germline V gene lookup returns CDR1 LNHNV and CDR2 YYDKDF (reference sequence). V lost 1 base, J lost 5 bases, and 9 bases lay in between. The CDR3 is CATSRVAPHEQYF. CDR3 coding DNA: TGTGCCACCAGCAGAGTCGCGCCCCACGAGCAGTACTTC. Supplemented by reference TRBV15 and TRBJ2-7, the full variable domain reads DAMVIQNPRYQVTQFGKPVTLSCSQTLNHNVMYWYQQKSSQAPKLLFHYYDKDFNNEADTPDNFQSRRPNTSFCFLDIRSPGLGDTAMYLCATSRVAPHEQYFGPGTRLTVT.

The V call is TRBV29-1, the J call TRBJ2-7; 12 bases match TRBD2. This CDR3 region has 20 residues. The V gene's germline CDR1 is SQVTM and CDR2 ANQGSEA. V was clipped by 2 bases and J by 1 base; unmatched bases: 18. CDR3 amino acids: CSVESRGRGLAGIPSYEQYF. CDR3 in DNA: TGCAGCGTTGAAAGCAGGGGTCGCGGACTAGCGGGAATTCCATCCTACGAGCAGTACTTC.

The chain has TRBV4-3 and TRBJ2-3; 9 bases map to TRBD2. The CDR3 has 16 residues. Germline CDR1 reads LGHNA; CDR2 reads YSLEER. V was pared by 4 bases and J by 4 bases, with 9 bases of the junction left unmatched. CDR3 amino acids: CASSRSGSVIPDTQYF. CDR3 bases: TGCGCCAGCAGCCGTAGCGGGAGCGTTATCCCAGATACGCAGTATTTT.

The CDR3 reads CASSKGLAGPGELFF. The CDR3 DNA sequence: TGTGCCAGCAGTAAGGGACTAGCGGGACCCGGGGAGCTGTTTTTT. The chain carries TRBV11-2 and TRBJ2-2; 13 bases agree with TRBD2. The length of the CDR3 is 15 residues. The germline CDR1 and CDR2 sequences are SGHAT and FQNNGV. Trimming removed 6 bases from V and 6 bases from J; junction bases left unmatched: 4.